The rows below give T cell receptor beta chains drawn from one sample of a study of spatial heterogeneity in lung cancer. Using its own MiXCR run on the 5' RACE reads, TCRdb lists one record per CDR3 protein. Seen here are 25,000 to 35,000 distinct CDR3 sequences, more than 9% observed once, and the top ten hold less than 35%. The sample in question was PBMCs, obtained at follow-up. Receptors originate from a female donor with early-stage non-small cell lung cancer. Each CDR3 is given without its conserved first and last residue.

j_call | v_call | cdr3_aa
TRBJ2-7 | TRBV2 | ASSDLGMDEQY
TRBJ2-3 | TRBV3-2 | ALHGPLGDTQY
TRBJ2-5 | TRBV29-1 | SVGMFSDTYQETQY
TRBJ1-2 | TRBV29-1 | SVEAEGLGYGYT
TRBJ2-7 | TRBV5-1 | ASSLAPGQGYEQY
TRBJ2-2 | TRBV29-1 | SGLNTGELF
TRBJ1-4 | TRBV5-1 | ASSFGQSGEKLF
TRBJ2-1 | TRBV7-8 | ASSLELAESSYNEQF
TRBJ2-2 | TRBV5-1 | ASSKMNTGELF
TRBJ2-2 | TRBV27 | ASSSEAGKAGGELI
TRBJ2-7 | TRBV7-9 | ASSLTDSYEQY
TRBJ2-5 | TRBV5-6 | ASSFAGTSETQY
TRBJ1-1 | TRBV28 | ASSFPGGREAF
TRBJ2-3 | TRBV19 | ASSTQKTGIDTQY
TRBJ1-6 | TRBV6-1 | ASSVSSRFSSYNSPLH
TRBJ1-5 | TRBV7-6 | ASSLSTGAYSNQPQH
TRBJ2-1 | TRBV6-6 | VSLTGYNEQF
TRBJ1-6 | TRBV6-6 | ATLGGELGNSPLH
TRBJ2-5 | TRBV6-1 | ASPLAETQY
TRBJ2-2 | TRBV5-5 | ASSPTGVTGELF
TRBJ2-5 | TRBV29-1 | SVRLEVGTQY
TRBJ2-7 | TRBV27 | ASSLAGGTYSYEQY
TRBJ2-3 | TRBV6-5 | ASSYGTGYDTQY
TRBJ2-5 | TRBV12-3/TRBV12-4 | ASSTGGETQY
TRBJ2-1 | TRBV7-2 | ASSFNSGFNEQF
TRBJ2-3 | TRBV2 | ASIWGTGPNTQY
TRBJ2-1 | TRBV21-1 | ASTSSGGAGEQF
TRBJ2-3 | TRBV3-1 | ASSLQDTQY
TRBJ1-2 | TRBV6-2/TRBV6-3 | ASSNPIMGYT
TRBJ1-1 | TRBV27 | ASTLYFGSNTEAF
TRBJ1-5 | TRBV14 | ASSHSTGDSNQPQH
TRBJ2-7 | TRBV2 | ASSESREQY
TRBJ2-2 | TRBV10-3 | AISEAGTGELF
TRBJ1-2 | TRBV28 | ASSSPDRGYT
TRBJ2-1 | TRBV7-8 | ASSLGLADAPA
TRBJ2-5 | TRBV7-2 | ASSLGQGEETQY
TRBJ1-2 | TRBV19 | ASSEAENYGYT
TRBJ2-1 | TRBV5-6 | ASSLDGGPYNEQF
TRBJ2-1 | TRBV20-1 | SARGGGPYNEQF
TRBJ2-1 | TRBV16 | ASSQGSYEQF
TRBJ2-5 | TRBV24-1 | ATSVPGTGLQETQY
TRBJ1-2 | TRBV29-1 | SVELGPNYGYT
TRBJ2-7 | TRBV3-1 | ASSQDGGGHYEQY
TRBJ2-1 | TRBV19 | ASSWYNEQF
TRBJ2-2 | TRBV20-1 | SATSDRSTGELF
TRBJ2-5 | TRBV19 | ASSKRTGGLETQY
TRBJ2-2 | TRBV29-1 | SVGMGGELF
TRBJ2-3 | TRBV7-2 | ASSTLATGTDTQY
TRBJ2-2 | TRBV9 | ASSVGSGELF
TRBJ2-6 | TRBV29-1 | SVAISGANVLT
TRBJ2-3 | TRBV5-6 | ASSTSTDTQY
TRBJ1-2 | TRBV4-3 | ASSQAGTQELLYGYT
TRBJ2-1 | TRBV5-5 | ASSLLTGRYNEQF
TRBJ1-4 | TRBV29-1 | SARTGVEKLF
TRBJ2-1 | TRBV7-7 | ASSLERGGPNEQF
TRBJ2-1 | TRBV6-2/TRBV6-3 | ASSYSSAVSYNEQF
TRBJ1-1 | TRBV20-1 | SATKQGANTEAF
TRBJ2-7 | TRBV6-2/TRBV6-3 | ASSYTTASYEQY
TRBJ1-2 | TRBV6-6 | ASRGTGTFDGYT
TRBJ1-2 | TRBV29-1 | SVLGTAYGYT